One sample yielded the 5 T cell receptor beta chains listed below, sequenced in a study of Tregs in tolerant kidney transplant recipients. Some clones are missing from TCRdb's copy, which holds only in-frame ones; the method was immunoSEQ multiplex PCR. This table has about 78,000 clones, about 91% appearing once. The sample consisted of Tregs from blood, taken before the transplant. The receptor set was obtained from a human donor who received a combined kidney and bone marrow transplant.

This clone was recorded only once. The chain combines TRBV7-9 with TRBJ2-2; 11 bases fit TRBD2. The CDR3 runs to 16 residues. In germline, CDR1 is SEHNR, CDR2 FQNEAQ (reference sequence). V dropped 3 bases and J dropped 4; count of bases not matched to a gene: 4. CDR3 loop: CASSLRLAGGTGELFF. CDR3 nucleotides: TGTGCCAGCAGCTTGAGGCTAGCGGGAGGCACCGGGGAGCTGTTTTTT. Full variable domain (missing parts from reference TRBV7-9 and TRBJ2-2): DTGVSQNPRHKITKRGQNVTFRCDPISEHNRLYWYRQTLGQGPEFLTYFQNEAQLEKSRLLSDRFSAERPKGSFSTLEIQRTEQGDSAMYLCASSLRLAGGTGELFFGEGSRLTVL.

This clone was detected a few times. The chain uses TRBV7-2 and TRBJ1-5, with a tentative D call TRBD1 (5 bases). V lost 1 base and J lost 6, with 13 bases in between. The germline CDR1 and CDR2 sequences are SGHTA and FQGNSA. The CDR3 sequence is 15 residues long. The CDR3 is CASSLGPGQGQPQHF. The DNA of the CDR3 is TGTGCCAGCAGCTTAGGTCCCGGGCAGGGTCAGCCCCAGCATTTT.

This clone has only a few counts. The chain employs TRBV19 and TRBJ2-2; 9 bases match TRBD2. V gave up 1 base and J gave up 1 base; unmatched junction bases: 7. Per germline, CDR1 LNHDA and CDR2 SQIVND (reference sequence). The CDR3 loop spans 18 amino acids. The chain's CDR3 is CASSIAASTSGNTGELFF. CDR3 in DNA: TGTGCCAGTAGTATAGCAGCCTCGACTAGCGGGAACACCGGGGAGCTGTTTTTT.

V is TRBV4-1 and J is TRBJ2-2; 8 nucleotides line up with TRBD2. Per germline, CDR1 MGHRA and CDR2 YSYEKL. CDR3 length equals 22 residues. The V gene end was trimmed by 1 base and the J gene end by 4 bases; junction bases not matched to a gene: 23. The CDR3 DNA sequence: TGCGCCAGCAGCCAAGCCCCCCCGTCGGTACTAGCGGCGGACAGTTCCACCGGGGAGCTGTTTTTT. Translation gives CASSQAPPSVLAADSSTGELFF.

This clone was counted once. The rearrangement uses TRBV5-1 and TRBJ2-3, with 13 nucleotides matching TRBD2. Per the germline V gene, CDR1 is SGHRS and CDR2 is YFSETQ. CDR3 length: 19 amino acids. V lost 0 bases and J lost 2; bases outside the gene matches: 9. DNA for the CDR3: TGCGCCAGCAGCTTGGGACTAGCGGGAGGCCAAGCATCCACAGATACGCAGTATTTT. Translation gives CASSLGLAGGQASTDTQYF.